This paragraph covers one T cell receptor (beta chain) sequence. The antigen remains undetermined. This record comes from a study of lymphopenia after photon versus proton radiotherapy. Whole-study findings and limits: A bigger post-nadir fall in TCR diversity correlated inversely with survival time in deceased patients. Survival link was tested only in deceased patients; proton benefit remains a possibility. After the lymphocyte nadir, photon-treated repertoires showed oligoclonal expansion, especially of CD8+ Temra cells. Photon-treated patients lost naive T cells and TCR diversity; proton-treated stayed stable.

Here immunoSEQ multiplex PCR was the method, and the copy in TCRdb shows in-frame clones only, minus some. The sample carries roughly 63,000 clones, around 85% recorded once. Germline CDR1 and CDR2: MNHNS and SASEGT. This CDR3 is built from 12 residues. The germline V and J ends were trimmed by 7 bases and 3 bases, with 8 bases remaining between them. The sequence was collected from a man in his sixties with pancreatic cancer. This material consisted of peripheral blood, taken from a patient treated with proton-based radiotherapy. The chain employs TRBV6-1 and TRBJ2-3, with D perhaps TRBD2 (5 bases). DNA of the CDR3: TGTGCCAGCACTCCGGGGACAGATACGCAGTATTTT. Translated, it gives CASTPGTDTQYF.